The TCR beta chain under discussion was sequenced for a study of blood T cell repertoires in COVID-19. Study-wide background: Donors in the United States, Italy and Spain gave samples during acute or convalescent COVID-19. Nucleic acid was either cDNA or gDNA, and it came from T cells, B-cell-depleted T cells, or PBMCs.

The table lists this clone with a count of one. In the study's own analysis: Reference gene primers were amplified, and this amplification served to estimate nucleated cell counts. Sequenced by immunoSEQ multiplex PCR; TCRdb stores in-frame clones only, minus some. Clonal size and the V and J genes are those of that table, whereas D and trimming came from the DNA. The sample lists 380,000 or so clones; around 89% were seen once. This receptor was obtained from a man in his forties with acute or convalescent COVID-19. Sequenced: peripheral blood.

The CDR3 region has the DNA TGCAGTGCTAGTAGGGGGATTGAGATGGGCACTGAAGCTTTCTTT. Its protein is CSASRGIEMGTEAFF. This chain joins TRBV20-1 and TRBJ1-1; weak D call: TRBD1 (6 bases). Germline assignment: CDR1 DFQATT and CDR2 SNEGSKA (reference sequence). This CDR3 is built from 15 residues. The germline V and J ends were trimmed by 3 bases and 4 bases, with 18 bases remaining between them.